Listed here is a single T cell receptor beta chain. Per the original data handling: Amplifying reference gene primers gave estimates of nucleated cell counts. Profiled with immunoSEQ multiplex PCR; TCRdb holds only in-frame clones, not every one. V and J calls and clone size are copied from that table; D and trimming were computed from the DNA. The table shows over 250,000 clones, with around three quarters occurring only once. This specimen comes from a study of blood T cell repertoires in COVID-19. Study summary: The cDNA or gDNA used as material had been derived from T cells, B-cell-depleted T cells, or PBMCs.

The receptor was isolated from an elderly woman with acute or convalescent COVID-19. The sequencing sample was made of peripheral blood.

CDR3 amino acids: CASSSSGGPYEQYF. The DNA of the CDR3 is TGTGCCAGCAGTTCATCAGGGGGCCCCTACGAGCAGTACTTC. The J gene is TRBJ2-7, the V gene TRBV25-1, with 8 bases lining up with TRBD1. This CDR3 is built from 14 residues. V was clipped by 5 bases and J by 2 bases; unmatched bases: 5. Germline V gene data show CDR1 as MGHDK and CDR2 as SYGVNS.